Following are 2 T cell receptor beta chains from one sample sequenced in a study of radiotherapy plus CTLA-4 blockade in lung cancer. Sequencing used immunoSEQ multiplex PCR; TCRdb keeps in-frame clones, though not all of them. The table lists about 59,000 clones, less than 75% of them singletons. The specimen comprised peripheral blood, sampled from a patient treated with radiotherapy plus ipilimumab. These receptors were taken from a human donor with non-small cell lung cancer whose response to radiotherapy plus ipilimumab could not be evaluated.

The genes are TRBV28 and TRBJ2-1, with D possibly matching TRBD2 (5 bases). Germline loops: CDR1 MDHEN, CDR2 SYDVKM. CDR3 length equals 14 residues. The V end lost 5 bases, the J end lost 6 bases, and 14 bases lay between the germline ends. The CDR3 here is CASSQPLASNEQFF. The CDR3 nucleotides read TGTGCCAGCAGTCAACCTCTAGCAAGCAATGAGCAGTTCTTC.

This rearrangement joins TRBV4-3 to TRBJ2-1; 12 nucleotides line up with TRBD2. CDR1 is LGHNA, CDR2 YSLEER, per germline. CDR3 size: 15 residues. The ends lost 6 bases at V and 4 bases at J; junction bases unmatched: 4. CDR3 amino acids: CASRPLAGGYNEQFF. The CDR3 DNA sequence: TGCGCCAGCAGACCACTAGCGGGGGGTTACAATGAGCAGTTCTTC.